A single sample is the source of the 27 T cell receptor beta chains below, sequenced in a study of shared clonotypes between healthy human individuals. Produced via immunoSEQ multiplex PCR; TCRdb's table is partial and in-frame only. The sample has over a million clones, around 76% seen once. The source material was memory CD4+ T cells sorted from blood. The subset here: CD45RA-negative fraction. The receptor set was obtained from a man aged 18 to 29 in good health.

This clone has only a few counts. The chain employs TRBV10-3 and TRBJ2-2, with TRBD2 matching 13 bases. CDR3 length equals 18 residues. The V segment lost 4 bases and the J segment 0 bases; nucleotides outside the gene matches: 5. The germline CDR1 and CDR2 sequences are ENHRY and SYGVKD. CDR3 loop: CAISGMGLAGTNTGELFF. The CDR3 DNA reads TGTGCCATCAGTGGAATGGGACTAGCGGGGACGAACACCGGGGAGCTGTTTTTT.

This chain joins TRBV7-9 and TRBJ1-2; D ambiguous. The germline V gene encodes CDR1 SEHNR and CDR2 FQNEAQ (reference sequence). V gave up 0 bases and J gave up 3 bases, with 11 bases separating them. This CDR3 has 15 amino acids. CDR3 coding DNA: TGTGCCAGCAGCTTAGCGCCCGACGGGCACTATGGCTACACCTTC. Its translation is CASSLAPDGHYGYTF.

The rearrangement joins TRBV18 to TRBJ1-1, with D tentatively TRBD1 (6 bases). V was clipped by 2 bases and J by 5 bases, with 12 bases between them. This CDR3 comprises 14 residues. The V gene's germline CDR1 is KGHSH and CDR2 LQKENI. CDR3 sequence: CASSPYQGGTEAFF. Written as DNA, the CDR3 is TGTGCCAGCTCACCATATCAAGGGGGTACTGAAGCTTTCTTT.

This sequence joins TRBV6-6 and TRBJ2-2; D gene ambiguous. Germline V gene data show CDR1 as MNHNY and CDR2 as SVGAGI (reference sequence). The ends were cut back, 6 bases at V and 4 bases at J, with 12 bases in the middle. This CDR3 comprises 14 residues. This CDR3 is CASSVEYSTGELFF. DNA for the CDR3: TGTGCCAGCAGCGTCGAATACAGCACCGGGGAGCTGTTTTTT.

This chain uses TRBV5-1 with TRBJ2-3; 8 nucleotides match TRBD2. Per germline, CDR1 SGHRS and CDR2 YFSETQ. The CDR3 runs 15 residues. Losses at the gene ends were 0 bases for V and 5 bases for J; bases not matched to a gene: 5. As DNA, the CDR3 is TGCGCCAGCAGCTTGGCCATCAGCGGGAGAGATACGCAGTATTTT. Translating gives CASSLAISGRDTQYF.

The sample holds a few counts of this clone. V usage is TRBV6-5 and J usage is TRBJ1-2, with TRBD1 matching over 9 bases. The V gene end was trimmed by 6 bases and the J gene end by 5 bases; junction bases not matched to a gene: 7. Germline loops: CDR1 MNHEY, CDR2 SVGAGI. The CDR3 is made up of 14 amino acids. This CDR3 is CASRRTGVGYGYTF. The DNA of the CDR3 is TGTGCCAGCAGGAGGACAGGGGTGGGTTATGGCTACACCTTC.

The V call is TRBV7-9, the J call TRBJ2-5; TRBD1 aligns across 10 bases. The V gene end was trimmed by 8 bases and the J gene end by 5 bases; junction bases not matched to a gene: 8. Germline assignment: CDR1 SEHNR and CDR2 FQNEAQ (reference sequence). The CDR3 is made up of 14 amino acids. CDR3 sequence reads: CASGQGVGGETQYF. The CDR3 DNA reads TGTGCCAGCGGACAGGGGGTCGGTGGGGAGACCCAGTACTTC.

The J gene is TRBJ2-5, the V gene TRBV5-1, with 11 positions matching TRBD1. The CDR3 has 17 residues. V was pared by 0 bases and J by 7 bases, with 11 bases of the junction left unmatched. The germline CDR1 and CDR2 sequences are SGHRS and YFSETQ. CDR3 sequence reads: CASSLALDRGLGGTQYF. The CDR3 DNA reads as TGCGCCAGCAGCTTGGCCCTGGACAGGGGGCTTGGGGGGACCCAGTACTTC.

The CDR3 bases are TGTGCCAGCAGTGAAGCGCAGTTAGCGGGATATGAGCAGTTCTTC. Its protein is CASSEAQLAGYEQFF. This sequence joins TRBV6-1 and TRBJ2-1; 8 bases map to TRBD2. J was trimmed by 8 bases and V by 0 bases; bases with no gene match: 6. The CDR3 length is 15 residues. Germline V lookup: CDR1 MNHNS, CDR2 SASEGT.

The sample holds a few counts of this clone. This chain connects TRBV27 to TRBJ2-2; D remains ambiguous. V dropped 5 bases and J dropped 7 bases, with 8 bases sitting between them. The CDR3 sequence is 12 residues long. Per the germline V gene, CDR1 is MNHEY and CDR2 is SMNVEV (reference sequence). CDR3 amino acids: CASSTGFGELFF. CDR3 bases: TGTGCCAGCAGTACCGGGTTCGGGGAGCTGTTTTTT.

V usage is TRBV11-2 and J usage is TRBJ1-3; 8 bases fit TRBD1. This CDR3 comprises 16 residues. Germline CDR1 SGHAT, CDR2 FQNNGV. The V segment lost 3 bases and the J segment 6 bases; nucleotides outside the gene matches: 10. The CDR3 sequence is CASSLRPTGAANTIYF. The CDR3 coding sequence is TGTGCCAGCAGCTTGCGGCCGACAGGGGCGGCAAACACCATATATTTT.

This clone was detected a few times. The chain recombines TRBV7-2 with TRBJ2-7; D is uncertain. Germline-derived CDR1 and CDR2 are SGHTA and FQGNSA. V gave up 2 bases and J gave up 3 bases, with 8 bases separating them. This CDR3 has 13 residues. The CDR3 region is CASSLLGVYEQYF. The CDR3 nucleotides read TGTGCCAGCAGCTTACTGGGTGTCTACGAGCAGTACTTC.

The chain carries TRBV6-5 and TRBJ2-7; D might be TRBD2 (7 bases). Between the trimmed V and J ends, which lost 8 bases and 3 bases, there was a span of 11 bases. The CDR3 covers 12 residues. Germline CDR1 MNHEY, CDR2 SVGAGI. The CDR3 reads CASRGGGYEQYF. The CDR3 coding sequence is TGTGCCAGCCGAGGGGGGGGCTACGAGCAGTACTTC.

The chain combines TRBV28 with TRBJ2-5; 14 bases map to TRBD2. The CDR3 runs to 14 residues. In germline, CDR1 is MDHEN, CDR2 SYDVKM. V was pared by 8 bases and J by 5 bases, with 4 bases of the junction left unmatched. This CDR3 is CASGRTSGGETQYF. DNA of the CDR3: TGTGCCAGCGGGAGGACTAGCGGGGGGGAGACCCAGTACTTC.

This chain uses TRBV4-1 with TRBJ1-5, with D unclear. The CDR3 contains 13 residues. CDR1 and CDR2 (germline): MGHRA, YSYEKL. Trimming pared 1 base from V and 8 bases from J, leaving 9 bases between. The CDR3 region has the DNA TGCGCCAGCAGCCAAGGCAGGTCGGAGCCCCAGCATTTT. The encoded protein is CASSQGRSEPQHF.

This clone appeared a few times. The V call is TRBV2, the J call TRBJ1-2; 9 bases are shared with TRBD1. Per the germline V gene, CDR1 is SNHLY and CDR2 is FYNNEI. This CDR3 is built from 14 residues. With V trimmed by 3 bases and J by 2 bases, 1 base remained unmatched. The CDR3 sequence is CASSEGQGNYGYTF. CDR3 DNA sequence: TGTGCCAGCAGTGAGGGACAGGGCAACTATGGCTACACCTTC.

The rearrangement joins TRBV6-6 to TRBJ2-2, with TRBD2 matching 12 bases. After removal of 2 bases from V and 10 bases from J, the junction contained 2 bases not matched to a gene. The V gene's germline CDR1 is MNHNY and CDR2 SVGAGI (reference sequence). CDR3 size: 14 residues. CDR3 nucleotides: TGTGCCAGCAGTTACCGGACTAGCGGGGTGGAGCTGTTTTTT. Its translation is CASSYRTSGVELFF.

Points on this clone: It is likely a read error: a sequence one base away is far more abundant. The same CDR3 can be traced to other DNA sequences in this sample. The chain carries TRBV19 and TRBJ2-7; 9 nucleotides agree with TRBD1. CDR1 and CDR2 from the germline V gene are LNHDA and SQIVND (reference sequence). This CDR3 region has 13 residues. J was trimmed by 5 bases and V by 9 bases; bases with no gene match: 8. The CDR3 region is CASTVTGGDEQYF. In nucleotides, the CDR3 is TGTGCCAGCACCGTGACAGGGGGGGACGAGCAGTACTTC.

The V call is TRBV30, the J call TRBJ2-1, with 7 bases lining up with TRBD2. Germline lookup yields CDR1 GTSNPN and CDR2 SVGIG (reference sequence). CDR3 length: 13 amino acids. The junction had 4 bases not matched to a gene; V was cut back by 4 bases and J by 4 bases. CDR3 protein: CAWMSGDYNEQFF. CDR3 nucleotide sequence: TGTGCCTGGATGAGCGGGGATTACAATGAGCAGTTCTTC.

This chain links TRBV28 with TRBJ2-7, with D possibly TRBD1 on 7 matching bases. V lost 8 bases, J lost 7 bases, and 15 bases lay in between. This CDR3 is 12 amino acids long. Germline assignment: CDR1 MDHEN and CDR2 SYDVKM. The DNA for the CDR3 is TGTGCCAGCGCGGGACAGCTATTAGAGCAGTACTTC. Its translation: CASAGQLLEQYF.

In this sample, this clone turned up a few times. The CDR3, as DNA: TGTGCCAGCAGTTGGGGACGGGACAATTCACCCCTCCACTTT. Protein product: CASSWGRDNSPLHF. The chain recombines TRBV27 with TRBJ1-6, with a weak D call TRBD1 (5 bases). CDR3 size: 14 residues. V lost 4 bases, J lost 7 bases, and 11 bases lay in between. Germline V lookup: CDR1 MNHEY, CDR2 SMNVEV (reference sequence).

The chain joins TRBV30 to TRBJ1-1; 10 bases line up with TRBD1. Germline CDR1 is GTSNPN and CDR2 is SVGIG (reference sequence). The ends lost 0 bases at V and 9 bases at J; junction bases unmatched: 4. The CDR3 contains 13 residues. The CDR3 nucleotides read TGTGCCTGGAGTGTATTGGGACAGGGGCAAGCTTTCTTT. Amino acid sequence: CAWSVLGQGQAFF.

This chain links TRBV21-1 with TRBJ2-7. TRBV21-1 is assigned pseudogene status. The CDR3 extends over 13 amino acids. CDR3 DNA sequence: TGTGCCAGCAGTCGGCCCCGGCCCTACGAGCAGTACTTC. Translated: CASSRPRPYEQYF.

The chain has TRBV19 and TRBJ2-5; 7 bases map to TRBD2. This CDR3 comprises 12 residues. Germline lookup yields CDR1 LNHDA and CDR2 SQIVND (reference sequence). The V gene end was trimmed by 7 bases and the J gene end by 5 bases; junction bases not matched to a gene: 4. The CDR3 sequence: CASKEAGETQYF. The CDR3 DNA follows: TGTGCCAGTAAGGAAGCGGGGGAGACCCAGTACTTC.

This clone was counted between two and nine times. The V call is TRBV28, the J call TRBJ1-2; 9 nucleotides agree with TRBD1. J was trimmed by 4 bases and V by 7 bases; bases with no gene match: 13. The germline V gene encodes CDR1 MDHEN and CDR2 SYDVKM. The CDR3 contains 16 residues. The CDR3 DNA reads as TGTGCCAGCAATCAGATTGGGAAACAGGGGGCCTATGGCTACACCTTC. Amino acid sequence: CASNQIGKQGAYGYTF.

The CDR3 sequence is CASSSEVPGSDSPLHF. The CDR3 DNA sequence: TGTGCCAGCAGTTCTGAGGTTCCAGGGTCGGATTCACCCCTCCACTTT. The chain employs TRBV28 and TRBJ1-6; D may be TRBD1 (5 bases). Trimming shortened V by 4 bases and J by 8 bases, and 18 bases separated the two germline ends. The CDR3 contains 16 residues. Germline lookup yields CDR1 MDHEN and CDR2 SYDVKM.

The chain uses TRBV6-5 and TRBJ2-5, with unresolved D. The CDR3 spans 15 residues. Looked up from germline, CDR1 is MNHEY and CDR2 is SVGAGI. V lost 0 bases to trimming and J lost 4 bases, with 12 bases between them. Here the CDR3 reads CASSYSSPILETQYF. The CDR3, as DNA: TGTGCCAGCAGTTACTCGAGCCCTATCTTAGAGACCCAGTACTTC.